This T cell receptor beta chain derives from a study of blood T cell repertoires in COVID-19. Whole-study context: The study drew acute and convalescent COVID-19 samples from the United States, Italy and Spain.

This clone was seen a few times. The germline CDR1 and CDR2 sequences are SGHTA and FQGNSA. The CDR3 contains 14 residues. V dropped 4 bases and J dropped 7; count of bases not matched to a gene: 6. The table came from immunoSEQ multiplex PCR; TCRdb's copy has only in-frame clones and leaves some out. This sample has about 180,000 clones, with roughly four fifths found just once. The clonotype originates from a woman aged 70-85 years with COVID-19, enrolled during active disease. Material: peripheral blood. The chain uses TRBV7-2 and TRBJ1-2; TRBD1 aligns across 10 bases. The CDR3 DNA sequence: TGTGCCAGCAGCTCGACAGGGGGCAAGGGTGGCTACACCTTC. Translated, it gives CASSSTGGKGGYTF. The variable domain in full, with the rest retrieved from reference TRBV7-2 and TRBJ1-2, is GAGVSQSPSNKVTEKGKDVELRCDPISGHTALYWYRQSLGQGLEFLIYFQGNSAPDKSGLPSDRFSAERTGGSVSTLTIQRTQQEDSAVYLCASSSTGGKGGYTFGSGTRLTVV.